This T cell receptor beta chain was sequenced for a study of OX40 agonist ivuxolimab in advanced cancers. This CDR3 comprises 13 residues. The V and J ends lost 9 bases and 0 bases respectively, with 11 bases between them. Looked up from germline, CDR1 is MNHNS and CDR2 is SASEGT. Only in-frame clones appear in the TCRdb table, and some are missing; sequencing was by immunoSEQ multiplex PCR. Of 40,000 to 60,000 clones in the sample, about 87% are singletons; the top ten hold less than 60%. The TCR was taken from an adult with an advanced solid tumor such as melanoma, head and neck, liver or kidney cancer. This material consisted of CD4+ or CD8+ T cells sorted from blood, taken in a trial of the OX40 agonist ivuxolimab. The chain links TRBV6-1 to TRBJ1-1; D not resolved. CDR3 sequence reads: CASATIVNTEAFF. The DNA of the CDR3 is TGTGCCAGTGCTACGATCGTGAACACTGAAGCTTTCTTT.